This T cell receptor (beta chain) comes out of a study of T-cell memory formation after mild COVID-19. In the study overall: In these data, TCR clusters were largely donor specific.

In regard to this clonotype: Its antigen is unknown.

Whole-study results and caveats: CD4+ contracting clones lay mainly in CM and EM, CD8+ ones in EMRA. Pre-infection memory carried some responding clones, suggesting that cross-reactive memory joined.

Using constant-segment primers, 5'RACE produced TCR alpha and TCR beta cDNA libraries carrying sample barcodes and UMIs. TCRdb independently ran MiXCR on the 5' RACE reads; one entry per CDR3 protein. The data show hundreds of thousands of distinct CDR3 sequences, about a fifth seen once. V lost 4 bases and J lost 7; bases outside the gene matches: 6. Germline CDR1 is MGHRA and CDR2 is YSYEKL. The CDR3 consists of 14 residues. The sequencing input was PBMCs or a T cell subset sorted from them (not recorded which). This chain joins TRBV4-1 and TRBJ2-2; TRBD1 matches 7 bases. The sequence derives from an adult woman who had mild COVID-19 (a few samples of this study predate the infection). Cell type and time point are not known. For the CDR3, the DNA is TGCGCCAGCAGCCGTACAGGGGTGAGCGGGGAGCTGTTTTTT. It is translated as CASSRTGVSGELFF.